This TCR beta chain was documented in a study of human thymus T cells. Regarding this clone: Its specificity is not known.

During surgery, about 0.45-1 mL peripheral blood was drawn from four of eight donors. All available leukocytes, rather than a set cell count, yielded the blood DNA. The V gene's germline CDR1 is SNHLY and CDR2 FYNNEI. This CDR3 is 13 amino acids long. Trimming removed 4 bases at V and 2 bases at J, with 8 bases between. TCRdb keeps only in-frame clones here, not all; method: immunoSEQ multiplex PCR. The table lists 35,000 to 55,000 clones, 94% of them singletons. Findings of the study overall: Among thymic and blood repertoires, usage of V and J genes appeared biased.

This TCR came from a boy younger than two with a congenital heart defect but otherwise immunologically healthy. The chain links TRBV2 to TRBJ2-5; D is unclear. The sequenced sample was blood. The CDR3 nucleotides read TGTGCCAGCAGTGGTAACAGTCAAGAGACCCAGTACTTC. Translation gives CASSGNSQETQYF.